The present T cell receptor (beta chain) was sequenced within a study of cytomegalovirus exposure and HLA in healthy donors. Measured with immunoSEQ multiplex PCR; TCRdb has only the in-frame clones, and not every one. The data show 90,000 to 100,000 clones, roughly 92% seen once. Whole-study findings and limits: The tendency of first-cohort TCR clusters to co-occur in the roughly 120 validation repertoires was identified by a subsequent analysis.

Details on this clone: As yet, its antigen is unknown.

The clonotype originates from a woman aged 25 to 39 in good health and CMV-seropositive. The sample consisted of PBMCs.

CDR3 DNA: TGTGCCAGCCGCAACAGTAATCAGCCCCAGCATTTT. Its translation: CASRNSNQPQHF. The chain employs TRBV6-6 and TRBJ1-5; no firm D call. The CDR3 covers 12 residues. Trimming pared 8 bases from V and 4 bases from J, leaving 9 bases between. The germline gives CDR1 MNHNY, CDR2 SVGAGI (reference sequence).